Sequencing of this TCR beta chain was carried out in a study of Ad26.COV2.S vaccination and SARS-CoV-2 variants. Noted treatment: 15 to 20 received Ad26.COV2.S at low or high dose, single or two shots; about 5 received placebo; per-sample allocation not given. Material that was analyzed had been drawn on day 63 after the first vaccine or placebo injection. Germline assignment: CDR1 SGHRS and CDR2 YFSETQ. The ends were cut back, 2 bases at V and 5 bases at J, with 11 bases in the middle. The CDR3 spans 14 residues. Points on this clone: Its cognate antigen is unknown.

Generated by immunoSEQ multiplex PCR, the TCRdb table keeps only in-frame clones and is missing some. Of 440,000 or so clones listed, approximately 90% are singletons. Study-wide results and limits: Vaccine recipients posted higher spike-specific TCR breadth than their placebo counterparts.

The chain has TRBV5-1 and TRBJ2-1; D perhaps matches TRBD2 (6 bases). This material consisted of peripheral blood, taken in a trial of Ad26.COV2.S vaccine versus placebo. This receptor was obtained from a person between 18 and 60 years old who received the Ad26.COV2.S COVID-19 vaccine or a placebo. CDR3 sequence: CASSFGGEHNEQFF. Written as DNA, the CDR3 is TGCGCCAGCAGCTTCGGGGGAGAACACAATGAGCAGTTCTTC.